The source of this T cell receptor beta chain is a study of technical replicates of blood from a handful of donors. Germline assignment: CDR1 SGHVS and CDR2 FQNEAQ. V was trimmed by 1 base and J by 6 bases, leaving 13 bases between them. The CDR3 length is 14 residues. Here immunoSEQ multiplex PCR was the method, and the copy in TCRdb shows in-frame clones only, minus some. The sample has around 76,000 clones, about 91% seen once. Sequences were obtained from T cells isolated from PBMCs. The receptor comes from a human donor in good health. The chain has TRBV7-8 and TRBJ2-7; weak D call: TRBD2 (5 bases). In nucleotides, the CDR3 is TGTGCCAGCAGCTTAGTCGACGGGGAGATCGAGCAGTACTTC. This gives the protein CASSLVDGEIEQYF.